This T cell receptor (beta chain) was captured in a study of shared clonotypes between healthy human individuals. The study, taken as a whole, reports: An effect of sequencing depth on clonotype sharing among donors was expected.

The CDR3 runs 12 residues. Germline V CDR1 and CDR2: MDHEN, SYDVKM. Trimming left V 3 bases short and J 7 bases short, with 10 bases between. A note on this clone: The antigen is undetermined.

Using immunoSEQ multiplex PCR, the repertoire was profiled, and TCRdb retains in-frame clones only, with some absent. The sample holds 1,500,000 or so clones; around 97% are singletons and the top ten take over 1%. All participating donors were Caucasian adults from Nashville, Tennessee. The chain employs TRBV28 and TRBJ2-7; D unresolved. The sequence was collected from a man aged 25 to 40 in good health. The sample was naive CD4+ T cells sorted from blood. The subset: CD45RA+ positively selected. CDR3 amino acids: CASSFVLGEQYF. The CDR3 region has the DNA TGTGCCAGCAGTTTTGTCCTGGGAGAGCAGTACTTC.